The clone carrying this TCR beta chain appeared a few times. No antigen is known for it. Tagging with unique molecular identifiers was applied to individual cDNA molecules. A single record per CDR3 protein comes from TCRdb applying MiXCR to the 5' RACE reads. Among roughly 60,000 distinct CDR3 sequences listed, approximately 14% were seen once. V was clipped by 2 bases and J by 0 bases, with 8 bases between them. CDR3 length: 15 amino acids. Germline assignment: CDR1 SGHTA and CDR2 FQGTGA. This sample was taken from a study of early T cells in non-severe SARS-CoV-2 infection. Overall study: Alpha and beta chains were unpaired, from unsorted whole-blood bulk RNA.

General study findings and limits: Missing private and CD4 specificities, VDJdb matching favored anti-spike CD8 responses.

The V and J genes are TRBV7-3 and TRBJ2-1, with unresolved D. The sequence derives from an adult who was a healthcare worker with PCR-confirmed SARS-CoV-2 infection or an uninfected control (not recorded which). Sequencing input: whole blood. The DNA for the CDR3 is TGTGCCAGCAGCTTAGTCCCCAGCTCCTACAATGAGCAGTTCTTC. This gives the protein CASSLVPSSYNEQFF.